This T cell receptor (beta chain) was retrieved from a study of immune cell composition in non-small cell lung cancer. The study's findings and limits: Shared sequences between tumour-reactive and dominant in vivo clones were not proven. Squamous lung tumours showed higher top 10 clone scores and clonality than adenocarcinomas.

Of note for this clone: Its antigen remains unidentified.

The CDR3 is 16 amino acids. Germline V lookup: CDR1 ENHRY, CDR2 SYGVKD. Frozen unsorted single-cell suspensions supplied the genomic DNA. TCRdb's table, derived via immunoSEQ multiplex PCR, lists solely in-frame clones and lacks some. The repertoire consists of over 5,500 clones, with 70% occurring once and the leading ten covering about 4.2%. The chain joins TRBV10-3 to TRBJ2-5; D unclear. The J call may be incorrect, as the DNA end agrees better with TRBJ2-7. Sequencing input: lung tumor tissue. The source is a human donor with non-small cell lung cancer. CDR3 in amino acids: CAISESKVDGLREQYF. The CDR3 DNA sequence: TGTGCCATCAGTGAGTCGAAGGTGGATGGGCTACGCGAGCAGTACTTC.